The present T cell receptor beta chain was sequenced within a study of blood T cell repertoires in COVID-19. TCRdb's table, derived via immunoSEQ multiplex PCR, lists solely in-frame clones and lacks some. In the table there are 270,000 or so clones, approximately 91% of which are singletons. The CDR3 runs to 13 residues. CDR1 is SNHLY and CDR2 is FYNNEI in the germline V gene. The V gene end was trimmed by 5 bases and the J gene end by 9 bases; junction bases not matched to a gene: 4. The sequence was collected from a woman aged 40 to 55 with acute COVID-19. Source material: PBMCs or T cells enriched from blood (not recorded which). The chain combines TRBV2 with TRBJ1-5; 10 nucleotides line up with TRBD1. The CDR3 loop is CASSPGQGRPQHF. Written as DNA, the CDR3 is TGTGCCAGCAGTCCGGGACAGGGGCGGCCCCAGCATTTT. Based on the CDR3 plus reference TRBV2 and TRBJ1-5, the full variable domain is EPEVTQTPSHQVTQMGQEVILRCVPISNHLYFYWYRQILGQKVEFLVSFYNNEISEKSEIFDDQFSVERPDGSNFTLKIRSTKLEDSAMYFCASSPGQGRPQHFGDGTRLSIL.